The rows below give T cell receptor beta chains drawn from one sample of a study of CD8 T cells in ankylosing spondylitis. TCRdb independently ran MiXCR on the 5' RACE reads; one entry per CDR3 protein. Of about 64,000 distinct CDR3 sequences in the sample, 6.2% are singletons; the top ten hold roughly 5%. The sequencing input was synovial fluid, either unsorted or a sorted T cell fraction (not recorded which). Every receptor here comes from a male donor with ankylosing spondylitis. The CDR3 runs from the conserved cysteine through the conserved F or W. Fields, in order: D gene, clone size, J gene, V gene, CDR3 protein, CDR3 DNA. D genes are given only for firm matches. Clone size is not always given. Where it is, it says once, few, many or a class for expanded clones.

TRBD2	NA	TRBJ2-1	TRBV20-1	CSARPPGLATDEQFF	TGCAGTGCTAGACCTCCGGGACTAGCGACGGATGAGCAGTTCTTC
NA	few	TRBJ2-7	TRBV6-2/TRBV6-3	CASSYSTPGSTNYEQYF	TGTGCCAGCAGTTACTCGACTCCCGGGAGCACCAACTACGAGCAGTACTTC
NA	many	TRBJ2-1	TRBV2	CASSDRGFDEQFF	TGTGCCAGCAGTGATAGAGGGTTCGATGAGCAGTTCTTC
TRBD1	NA	TRBJ2-2	TRBV5-1	CASKNSDRMSTGELFF	TGCGCCAGCAAGAATTCGGACAGGATGAGTACCGGGGAGCTGTTTTTT
NA	medium-sized	TRBJ2-3	TRBV29-1	CSAGTDTQYF	TGCAGCGCTGGCACAGATACGCAGTATTTT
NA	many	TRBJ1-4	TRBV10-3	CAISNRDGNEKLFF	TGTGCCATCAGTAACCGGGACGGAAATGAAAAACTGTTTTTT
NA	NA	TRBJ2-7	TRBV29-1	CSVEGTARNEQYF	TGCAGCGTTGAAGGGACAGCGAGAAACGAGCAGTACTTC
NA	few	TRBJ2-7	TRBV6-1	CASSPPPSLGEQYF	TGTGCCAGCAGCCCCCCCCCGTCCCTGGGCGAGCAGTACTTC
NA	many	TRBJ2-2	TRBV29-1	CSVATAGELFF	TGCAGCGTTGCGACAGCCGGGGAGCTGTTTTTT
NA	NA	TRBJ2-2	TRBV30	CAWGFQGSAGELFF	TGTGCCTGGGGTTTTCAGGGGAGCGCCGGGGAGCTGTTTTTT
NA	NA	TRBJ2-3	TRBV27	CASSSLGTDTQYF	TGTGCCAGCAGTTCCCTCGGCACAGATACGCAGTATTTT
TRBD1	few	TRBJ2-2	TRBV5-1	CASSPQGAGGELFF	TGCGCCAGCAGCCCACAGGGGGCAGGCGGGGAGCTGTTTTTT
TRBD2	many	TRBJ2-3	TRBV24-1	CATSDRLAGEGDTQYF	TGTGCCACCAGTGACCGACTAGCGGGAGAGGGAGATACGCAGTATTTT
TRBD2	few	TRBJ2-1	TRBV18	CASSPPGLAGRVEQFF	TGTGCCAGCTCACCCCCTGGCCTAGCGGGAAGGGTTGAGCAGTTCTTC
NA	NA	TRBJ2-7	TRBV9	CASSGLMGSYEQYF	TGTGCCAGCAGCGGATTAATGGGCTCCTACGAGCAGTACTTC
NA	NA	TRBJ2-6	TRBV19	CASSPLQSGANVLTF	TGTGCCAGTAGCCCTCTCCAATCTGGGGCCAACGTCCTGACTTTC
NA	many	TRBJ2-3	TRBV7-2	CASSHTTPDTQYF	TGTGCCAGCAGCCACACCACCCCCGATACGCAGTATTTT
TRBD1	few	TRBJ2-7	TRBV6-1	CASSTGQPYEQYF	TGTGCCAGCAGTACGGGACAGCCCTACGAGCAGTACTTC
NA	many	TRBJ1-2	TRBV18	CASSRARTDGYTF	TGTGCCAGCTCTCGAGCGCGGACTGATGGCTACACCTTC
NA	few	TRBJ1-3	TRBV7-2	CASSLVGLFGNTIYF	TGTGCCAGCAGCTTAGTCGGCTTATTTGGAAACACCATATATTTT
TRBD2	many	TRBJ2-1	TRBV20-1	CSARRLAAGLDSYEQFF	TGCAGTGCTAGAAGACTAGCGGCGGGGTTGGATTCTTATGAGCAGTTCTTC
NA	many	TRBJ2-1	TRBV5-1	CASRVGGGSNEQFF	TGCGCCAGCAGGGTTGGGGGAGGTTCGAATGAGCAGTTCTTC
NA	many	TRBJ2-6	TRBV28	CASRRQAPFSGANVLTF	TGTGCCAGCAGACGACAGGCCCCATTCTCTGGGGCCAACGTCCTGACTTTC
NA	NA	TRBJ2-3	TRBV5-1	CASSLEIYTDTQYF	TGCGCCAGCAGCTTGGAGATTTACACAGATACGCAGTATTTT
NA	many	TRBJ2-7	TRBV7-3	CAPWVVSYEQYF	TGTGCACCCTGGGTAGTTTCCTACGAGCAGTACTTC
TRBD2	many	TRBJ2-3	TRBV28	CASSSGLAVDTDTQYF	TGTGCCAGCAGTAGTGGACTAGCGGTAGACACAGATACGCAGTATTTT